This record covers a single TCR beta chain. Its target is unknown. The data stem from a study of T-cell memory formation after mild COVID-19. Broader study findings: Later expanders leaned toward CD4+, whereas clones contracting from day 15 to 85 were balanced CD4/CD8. Several responding clones turned up in pre-infection memory, indicating that cross-reactive memory may have taken part. Clones that contracted clustered mainly in CM and EM if CD4+ and in EMRA if CD8+.

TCRdb reanalysed the 5' RACE reads using MiXCR and keeps one entry per CDR3 protein. The sample has under 200,000 distinct CDR3 sequences; roughly 11% are singletons. Trimming took 6 bases from V and 5 from J; bases not matched to a gene: 10. The CDR3 spans 15 residues. The chain recombines TRBV12-3 or TRBV12-4 with TRBJ2-3; 8 bases align to TRBD2. What was sequenced was PBMCs or a T cell subset sorted from them (not recorded which). The sequence came from a man in his late teens or twenties who had mild COVID-19 (a few samples of this study predate the infection). Cell type and time point are not known. CDR3 amino acids: CASRPLGLAGDTQYF. The CDR3 nucleotides read TGTGCCAGCAGGCCCCTTGGACTAGCAGGAGATACGCAGTATTTT.